This T cell receptor (beta chain) was identified in a study of beta chain features in type 1 diabetes. Expressed TCRB transcripts were sequenced because the entire RNA isolate underwent reverse transcription. The protocol was immunoSEQ multiplex PCR, while the TCRdb copy is restricted to in-frame clones and leaves out a portion. In the table there are 400,000 to 500,000 clones, around 14% of which are singletons. This clone has a count of ten or more. The CDR3 is 17 amino acids. V dropped 3 bases and J dropped 2; count of bases not matched to a gene: 9. From germline, CDR1 is GTSNPN and CDR2 SVGIG (reference sequence).

The chain links TRBV30 to TRBJ2-3, with 12 bases that match TRBD2. The specimen was naive CD4+ T cells from blood. This sequence originates from a man aged 25 to 40 in good health. CDR3 DNA sequence: TGTGCCTGGAGGATAAGAGGACTAGCGGGGATCACAGATACGCAGTATTTT. It yields the protein CAWRIRGLAGITDTQYF.